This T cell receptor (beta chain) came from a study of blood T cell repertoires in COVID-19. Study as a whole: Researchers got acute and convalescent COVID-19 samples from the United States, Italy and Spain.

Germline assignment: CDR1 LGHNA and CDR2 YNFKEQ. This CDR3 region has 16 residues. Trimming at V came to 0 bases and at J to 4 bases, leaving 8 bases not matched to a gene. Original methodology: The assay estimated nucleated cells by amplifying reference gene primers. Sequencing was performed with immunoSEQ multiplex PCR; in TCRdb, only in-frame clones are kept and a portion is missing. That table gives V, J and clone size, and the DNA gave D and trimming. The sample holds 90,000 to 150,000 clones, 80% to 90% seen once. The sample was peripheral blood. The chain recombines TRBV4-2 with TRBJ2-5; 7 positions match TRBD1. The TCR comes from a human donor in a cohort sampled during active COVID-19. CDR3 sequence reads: CASSQDYRAGGETQYF. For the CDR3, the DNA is TGTGCCAGCAGCCAAGATTATAGGGCAGGGGGAGAGACCCAGTACTTC.